This TCR beta chain originates from a study of early T cells in non-severe SARS-CoV-2 infection. Study at large: Bulk RNA isolated from unsorted whole blood underwent sequencing; chains were not paired.

This clonotype was counted only a few times. Its matching antigen is unknown. V was shortened by 0 bases and J by 2 bases, with 11 bases between the two germline ends. The germline V gene has CDR1 MNHEY and CDR2 SVGAGI. This CDR3 contains 15 residues. Researchers tagged individual cDNA molecules with unique molecular identifiers. TCRdb reprocessed the 5' RACE reads with MiXCR, giving one entry per CDR3 protein. The data show fewer than 85,000 distinct CDR3 sequences, roughly 16% seen once. Broader study findings: A preference for anti-spike CD8 responses marked VDJdb matching, which missed private and CD4 specificities.

The rearrangement links TRBV6-5 to TRBJ2-7; no definite D call. The clonotype comes from an adult who was a healthcare worker with PCR-confirmed SARS-CoV-2 infection or an uninfected control (not recorded which). Source material: whole blood. The CDR3 loop is CASSYSPSVAYEQYF. In DNA form, the CDR3 reads TGTGCCAGCAGTTACTCGCCCAGCGTAGCCTACGAGCAGTACTTC.